In this sample, the clone carrying this T cell receptor beta chain turned up once. Antigen unknown. TCR templates numbering roughly 94,000 were assayed per sample. Sequenced by immunoSEQ multiplex PCR; TCRdb stores in-frame clones only, minus some. The table records some 40,000 clones, around 92% of them present only once. This sample was included in a study of siplizumab effects on memory and regulatory T cells. Donor pairs, a few in total, had unstimulated naive, memory, effector memory and TEMRA subsets sequenced. Points from the study as a whole: Proliferating Tregs' suppressive function in siplizumab cultures went unconfirmed.

The TCR comes from a human donor in good health. Material for sequencing was naive CD4+ T cells sorted from blood.

DNA for the CDR3: TGTGCCAGCAGTCATTCGGGAAATGAGCAGTTCTTC. Protein sequence: CASSHSGNEQFF. The gene calls are TRBV27 and TRBJ2-1; D possibly corresponds to TRBD2 (5 bases). The CDR3 is 12 residues long. Trimming cost V 5 bases and J 7 bases, with 9 bases left between them. CDR1 and CDR2 (germline): MNHEY, SMNVEV (reference sequence).